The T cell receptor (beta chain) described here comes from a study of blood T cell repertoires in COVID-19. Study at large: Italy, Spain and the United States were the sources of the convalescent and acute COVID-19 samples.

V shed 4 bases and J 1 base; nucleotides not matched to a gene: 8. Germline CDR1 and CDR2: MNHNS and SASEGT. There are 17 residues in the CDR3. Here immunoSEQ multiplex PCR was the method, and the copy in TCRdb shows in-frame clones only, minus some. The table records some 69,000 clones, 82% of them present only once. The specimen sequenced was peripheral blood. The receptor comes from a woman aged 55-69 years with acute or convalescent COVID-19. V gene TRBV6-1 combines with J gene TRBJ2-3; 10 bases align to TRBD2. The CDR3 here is CASSAITGTSGTDTQYF. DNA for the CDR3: TGTGCCAGCAGTGCAATCACCGGGACTAGCGGCACAGATACGCAGTATTTT.